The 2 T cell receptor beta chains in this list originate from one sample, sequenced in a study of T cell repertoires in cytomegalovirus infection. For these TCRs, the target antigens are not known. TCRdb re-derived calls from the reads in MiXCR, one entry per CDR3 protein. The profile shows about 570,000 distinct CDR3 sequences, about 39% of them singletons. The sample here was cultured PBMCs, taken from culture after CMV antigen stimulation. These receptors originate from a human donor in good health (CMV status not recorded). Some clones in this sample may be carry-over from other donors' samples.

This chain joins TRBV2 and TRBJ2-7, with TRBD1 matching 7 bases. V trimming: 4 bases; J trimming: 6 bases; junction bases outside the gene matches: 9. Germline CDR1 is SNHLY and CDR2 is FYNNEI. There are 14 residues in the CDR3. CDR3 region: CASSVDRVNVEQYF. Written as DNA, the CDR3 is TGTGCCAGCAGTGTCGACAGGGTGAATGTCGAGCAGTACTTC.

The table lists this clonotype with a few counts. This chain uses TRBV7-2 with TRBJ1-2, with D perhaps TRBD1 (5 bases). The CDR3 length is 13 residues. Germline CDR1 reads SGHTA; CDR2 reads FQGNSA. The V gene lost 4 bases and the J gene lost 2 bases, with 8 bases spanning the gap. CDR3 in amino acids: CASSSRENYGYTF. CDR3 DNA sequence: TGTGCCAGCAGCTCCAGGGAAAACTATGGCTACACCTTC.